The clone carrying this TCR beta chain was seen only a few times. Time point indicated: newly diagnosed GD, antithyroid drugs for less than 3 months. Generation of the TCR library employed RNA extracted from PBMCs. Arm-PCR of CDR3 regions and iRepertoire HTBI primers were the basis on which TCR beta libraries were built. TCRdb ran MiXCR on the multiplex PCR reads and lists one entry per CDR3 protein. This sample has over 200,000 distinct CDR3 sequences, with 15% to 20% found just once. The data are from a study of regulatory T cells in long-lasting Graves disease. Study-level information: Antithyroid drug use was under 3 months in newly diagnosed Graves' patients.

Trimming took off 2 bases at V and 9 bases at J, with 15 bases between the two ends. The CDR3 loop spans 14 amino acids. In germline, CDR1 is SGHDT, CDR2 YYEEEE. Source: peripheral blood mononuclear cells (PBMCs), taken at new diagnosis, from a patient treated with antithyroid drugs. V is TRBV5-6 and J is TRBJ1-5, with D maybe TRBD1 (6 bases). This clonotype was obtained from a female donor with Graves disease. The CDR3 sequence is CASSFGGGGRPQHF. CDR3 in DNA: TGTGCCAGCAGCTTCGGGGGGGGCGGGAGGCCCCAGCATTTT.